This record covers a single T cell receptor beta chain. The data are from a study of blood T cell repertoires in COVID-19. Study-wide background: Collection of acute and convalescent COVID-19 samples took place in the United States, Italy and Spain. T cells, B-cell-depleted T cells, or PBMCs provided the cDNA or gDNA that served as material.

This CDR3 region has 12 residues. Trimming took off 7 bases at V and 9 bases at J, with 13 bases between the two ends. Study processing details: By means of reference gene primer amplification, nucleated cell counts were estimated. Clones were sequenced by immunoSEQ multiplex PCR, and TCRdb holds only the in-frame ones, with some missing. V and J calls and clone size are given by that table; D and trimming were obtained from the DNA. The table lists about 140,000 clones, more than 60% of them singletons. The sequenced material came from peripheral blood. The V and J genes are TRBV12-3 or TRBV12-4 and TRBJ1-5, with D tentatively TRBD1 (6 bases). The clonotype comes from a man older than 75 with acute or convalescent COVID-19. CDR3 sequence reads: CASNSRGGPQHF. The CDR3 region has the DNA TGTGCCAGCAATTCAAGGGGGGGGCCCCAGCATTTT.